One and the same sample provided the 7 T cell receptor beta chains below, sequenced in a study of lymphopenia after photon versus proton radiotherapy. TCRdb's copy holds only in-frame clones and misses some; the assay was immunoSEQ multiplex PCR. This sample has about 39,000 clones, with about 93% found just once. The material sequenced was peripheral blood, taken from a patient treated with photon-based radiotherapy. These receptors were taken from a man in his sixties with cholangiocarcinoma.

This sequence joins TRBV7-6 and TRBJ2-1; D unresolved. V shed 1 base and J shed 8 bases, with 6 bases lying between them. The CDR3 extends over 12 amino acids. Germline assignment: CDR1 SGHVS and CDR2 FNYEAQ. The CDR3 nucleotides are TGTGCCAGCAGCTTAGAGGCCCATGAGCAGTTCTTC. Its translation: CASSLEAHEQFF.

CDR3 sequence reads: CASSPNSNTGELFF. CDR3 coding DNA: TGCGCCAGCAGCCCCAACTCGAACACCGGGGAGCTGTTTTTT. The chain couples TRBV5-1 to TRBJ2-2, with D unclear. With 4 bases removed from V and 0 bases from J, the gap between germline ends came to 7 bases. Germline V lookup: CDR1 SGHRS, CDR2 YFSETQ. The CDR3 totals 14 residues.

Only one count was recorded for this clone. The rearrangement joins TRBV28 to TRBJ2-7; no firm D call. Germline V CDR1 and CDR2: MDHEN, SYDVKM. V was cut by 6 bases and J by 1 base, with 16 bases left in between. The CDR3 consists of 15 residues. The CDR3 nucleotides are TGTGCCAGCAGCAAGGGCTACGACGGGTCCTACGAGCAGTACTTC. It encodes CASSKGYDGSYEQYF.

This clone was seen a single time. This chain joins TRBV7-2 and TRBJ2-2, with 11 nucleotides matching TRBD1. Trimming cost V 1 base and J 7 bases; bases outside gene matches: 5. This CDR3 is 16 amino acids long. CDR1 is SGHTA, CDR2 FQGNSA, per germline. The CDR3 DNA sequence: TGTGCCAGCAGCTTAGTCGGGACAGGGGGAATCGGGGAGCTGTTTTTT. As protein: CASSLVGTGGIGELFF.

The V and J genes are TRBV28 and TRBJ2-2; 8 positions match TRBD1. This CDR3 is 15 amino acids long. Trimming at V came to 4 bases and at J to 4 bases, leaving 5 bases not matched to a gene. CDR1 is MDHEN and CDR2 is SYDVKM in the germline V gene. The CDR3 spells CASSSYDRGTGELFF. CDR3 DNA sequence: TGTGCCAGCAGTTCGTACGACAGGGGCACCGGGGAGCTGTTTTTT.

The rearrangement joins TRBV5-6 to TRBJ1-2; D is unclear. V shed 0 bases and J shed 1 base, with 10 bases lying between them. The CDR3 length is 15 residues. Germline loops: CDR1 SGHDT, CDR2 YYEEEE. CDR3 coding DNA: TGTGCCAGCAGCTTGGCCGGCGGGTTTAACTATGGCTACACCTTC. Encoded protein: CASSLAGGFNYGYTF.

The CDR3 DNA reads as TGTGCCAGCCTGGGACAGTTGAACACTGAAGCTTTCTTT. Residues: CASLGQLNTEAFF. V is TRBV6-1 and J is TRBJ1-1; 7 nucleotides align to TRBD1. The trim removed 8 bases at V and 0 bases at J, leaving 3 bases unmatched. Germline CDR1 and CDR2: MNHNS and SASEGT. The CDR3 runs 13 residues.